This is a list of T cell receptor beta chains from one sample in a study of cytomegalovirus exposure and HLA in healthy donors. TCRdb's copy holds only in-frame clones and misses some; the assay was immunoSEQ multiplex PCR. The sample has about 130,000 clones; about 80% are singletons. The sequencing input was PBMCs. All receptors derive from a woman aged 40 to 49 in good health and CMV-seronegative. The CDR3 runs from the conserved cysteine through the conserved F or W. A D gene is named only where the DNA matches it firmly. Size tells how often a clone was seen (once, few, many) or the class of an expanded clone, and some rows leave it out.

size	V	J	length	D	DNA	CDR3
few	TRBV4-3	TRBJ2-1	15	.	TGCGCCAGCAGCCAAGATGGGGGGAGATACAATGAGCAGTTCTTC	CASSQDGGRYNEQFF
.	TRBV15	TRBJ2-1	16	TRBD2	TGTGCCACCAGCGGCACTCGGGAGGGCTCCTACAATGAGCAGTTCTTC	CATSGTREGSYNEQFF
.	TRBV6-5	TRBJ1-6	14	.	TGTGCCAGCAGTCTCGGGGAGGGCGTGGCACCCCTCCACTTT	CASSLGEGVAPLHF
.	TRBV18	TRBJ2-7	12	.	TGTGCCAGCTCACCACCTCCATGCGAGCAGTACTTC	CASSPPPCEQYF
.	TRBV6-6	TRBJ2-7	13	TRBD1	TGTGCCAGCAGTAGGACAGGGGAGTACGAGCAGTACTTC	CASSRTGEYEQYF
.	TRBV4-3	TRBJ2-2	15	.	TGCGCCAGCAGCCGGAGCCTAGCTTCGGGCGGGGAGCTGTTTTTT	CASSRSLASGGELFF
.	TRBV5-4	TRBJ1-4	15	.	TGTGCCAGCAGCATTCAGGGGCCAACTAATGAAAAACTGTTTTTT	CASSIQGPTNEKLFF
.	TRBV5-6	TRBJ1-1	12	.	TGTGCCAGCAGCTTGGACGGGGTTGAAGCTTTCTTT	CASSLDGVEAFF
once	TRBV2	TRBJ2-5	14	.	TGTGCCAGCAGCCTTTCTACGTACCAAGAGACCCAGTACTTC	CASSLSTYQETQYF
.	TRBV5-1	TRBJ2-7	17	.	TGCGCCAGCAGCCTAAACCCGGTAGCTGACGGATACTACGAGCAGTACTTC	CASSLNPVADGYYEQYF
.	TRBV7-9	TRBJ1-5	16	TRBD1	TGTGCCAGCAGCTTAGCGGCAGGGGGCGGAGGGCAGCCCCAGCATTTT	CASSLAAGGGGQPQHF
.	TRBV9	TRBJ2-7	14	.	TGTGCCAGCAGCGTAGACGTTAGCTCCTACGAGCAGTACTTC	CASSVDVSSYEQYF
.	TRBV12-5	TRBJ1-5	13	.	TGTGCTAGTGGTTTGGCTACCGGTAGGCCCCAGCATTTT	CASGLATGRPQHF
.	TRBV15	TRBJ1-4	15	TRBD1	TGTGCCACCAGCAGAGATGAGGGGGCAAATGAAAAACTGTTTTTT	CATSRDEGANEKLFF
.	TRBV5-1	TRBJ2-1	15	TRBD1	TGCGCCAGCAGTAAACAGGGGGTCCGGGCGAATGAGCAGTTCTTC	CASSKQGVRANEQFF
.	TRBV7-9	TRBJ2-3	14	.	TGTGCCAGCAGCTTACAGGGGAAAGTGGATACGCAGTATTTT	CASSLQGKVDTQYF
.	TRBV10-3	TRBJ2-7	16	.	TGTGCCATCAGTGGCGGAACAGGGAATCCCCCCTACGAGCAGTACTTC	CAISGGTGNPPYEQYF
.	TRBV9	TRBJ2-4	14	TRBD1	TGTGCCAGCAGCGGCGAAACGAGGGGGCACATTCAGTACTTC	CASSGETRGHIQYF
.	TRBV5-1	TRBJ1-3	15	.	TGCGCCAGCAGCTTGGGACAGGTCGATGGAAACACCATATATTTT	CASSLGQVDGNTIYF
.	TRBV15	TRBJ1-6	14	.	TGTGCCACCAGTCGAAACAGGGTGGATTCACCCCTCCACTTT	CATSRNRVDSPLHF
.	TRBV28	TRBJ1-2	13	.	TGTGCCACGTCGGGGGGTTTAAACTATGGCTACACCTTC	CATSGGLNYGYTF
few	TRBV4-3	TRBJ2-5	13	.	TGCGCCAGCAGCCAAGTCGGGGGTGAGACCCAGTACTTC	CASSQVGGETQYF
.	TRBV29-1	TRBJ2-1	15	.	TGCAGCGTTGAGCCTTTGGGGAGCTCCTACAATGAGCAGTTCTTC	CSVEPLGSSYNEQFF
.	TRBV10-3	TRBJ1-4	15	.	TGTGCCATCAGTGAACAGGGTACGGCTAATGAAAAACTGTTTTTT	CAISEQGTANEKLFF
.	TRBV9	TRBJ2-1	14	.	TGTGCCAGCAGCGTAAGTAACAGAAACAATGAGCAGTTCTTC	CASSVSNRNNEQFF
.	TRBV28	TRBJ2-7	16	TRBD1	TGTGCCAGCAGTATACTAGGGACAGGGAACTCCTACGAGCAGTACTTC	CASSILGTGNSYEQYF
.	TRBV7-8	TRBJ1-2	16	TRBD1	TGTGCCAGCAGCTCCGACAGGGGGCGGGGGAGAGGTGGCTACACCTTC	CASSSDRGRGRGGYTF
.	TRBV7-9	TRBJ2-1	14	.	TGTGCCAGCAGCTCAGGCCAGGGTATCAATGAGCAGTTCTTC	CASSSGQGINEQFF
.	TRBV6-1	TRBJ2-7	14	TRBD1	TGTGCCAGCAATGAAGACAGGGGGTTCGGCGAGCAGTACTTC	CASNEDRGFGEQYF
.	TRBV12-5	TRBJ1-1	16	TRBD1	TGTGCTAGTGGTTCCATCCCTGGACAGGTAAACACTGAAGCTTTCTTT	CASGSIPGQVNTEAFF